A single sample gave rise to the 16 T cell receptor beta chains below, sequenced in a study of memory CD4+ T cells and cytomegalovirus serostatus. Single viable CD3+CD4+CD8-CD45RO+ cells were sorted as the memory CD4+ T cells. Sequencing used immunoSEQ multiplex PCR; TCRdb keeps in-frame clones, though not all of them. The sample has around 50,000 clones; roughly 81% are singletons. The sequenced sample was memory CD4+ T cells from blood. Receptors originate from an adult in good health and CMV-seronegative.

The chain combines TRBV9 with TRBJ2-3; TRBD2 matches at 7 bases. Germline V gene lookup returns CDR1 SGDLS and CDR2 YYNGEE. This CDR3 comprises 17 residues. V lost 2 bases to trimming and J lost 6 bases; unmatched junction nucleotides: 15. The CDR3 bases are TGTGCCAGCAGCGTCGGCCTTCAGCGGGACGCATCGGATACGCAGTATTTT. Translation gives CASSVGLQRDASDTQYF. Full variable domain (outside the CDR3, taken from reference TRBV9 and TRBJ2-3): DSGVTQTPKHLITATGQRVTLRCSPRSGDLSVYWYQQSLDQGLQFLIQYYNGEERAKGNILERFSAQQFPDLHSELNLSSLELGDSALYFCASSVGLQRDASDTQYFGPGTRLTVL.

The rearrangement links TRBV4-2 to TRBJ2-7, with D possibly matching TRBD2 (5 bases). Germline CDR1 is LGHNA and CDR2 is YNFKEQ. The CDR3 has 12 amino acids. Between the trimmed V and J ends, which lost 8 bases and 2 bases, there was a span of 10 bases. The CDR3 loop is CASRSGTYEQYF. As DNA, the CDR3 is TGTGCCAGCCGGAGCGGAACCTACGAGCAGTACTTC.

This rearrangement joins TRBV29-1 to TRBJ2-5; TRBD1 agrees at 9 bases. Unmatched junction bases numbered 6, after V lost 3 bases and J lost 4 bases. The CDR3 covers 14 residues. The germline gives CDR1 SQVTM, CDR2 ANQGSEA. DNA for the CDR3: TGCAGCGTTGACCCTGCGGGACAGGGAGAGACCCAGTACTTC. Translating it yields CSVDPAGQGETQYF.

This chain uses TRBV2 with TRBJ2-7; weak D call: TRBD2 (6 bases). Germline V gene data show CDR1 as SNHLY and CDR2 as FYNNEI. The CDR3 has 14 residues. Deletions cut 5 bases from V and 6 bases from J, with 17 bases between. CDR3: CASSLGRDSTEQYF. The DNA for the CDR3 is TGTGCCAGCAGTCTCGGCAGGGACTCCACCGAGCAGTACTTC.

For the CDR3, the DNA is TGCGCCAGCAGCCGGGACCGCGTCGGGGACGAGCAGTACTTC. This gives the protein CASSRDRVGDEQYF. The chain employs TRBV5-1 and TRBJ2-7; D may match TRBD1 or TRBD2 (5 bases each). The V gene's germline CDR1 is SGHRS and CDR2 YFSETQ. This CDR3 is built from 14 residues. The V end was cut by 4 bases, the J end by 5 bases, with 16 bases between.

CDR3 residues: CSVAEQGDNTF. CDR3 nucleotide sequence: TGCAGCGTAGCCGAACAGGGGGACAACACCTTC. The chain combines TRBV29-1 with TRBJ1-2; 8 nucleotides line up with TRBD1. V was pared by 6 bases and J by 12 bases, with 9 bases of the junction left unmatched. CDR1 is SQVTM and CDR2 is ANQGSEA in the germline V gene. The CDR3 length is 11 residues.

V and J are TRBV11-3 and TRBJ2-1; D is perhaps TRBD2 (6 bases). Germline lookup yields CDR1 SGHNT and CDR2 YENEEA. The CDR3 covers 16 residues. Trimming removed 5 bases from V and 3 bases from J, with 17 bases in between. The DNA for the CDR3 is TGTGCCAGCAGCCAGTTAAGGGACTCCGGCTACAATGAGCAGTTCTTC. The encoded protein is CASSQLRDSGYNEQFF.

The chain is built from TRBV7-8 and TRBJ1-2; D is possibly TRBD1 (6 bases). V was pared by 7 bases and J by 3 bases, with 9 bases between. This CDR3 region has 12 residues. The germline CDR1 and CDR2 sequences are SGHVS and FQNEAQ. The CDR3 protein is CASTTGYYGYTF. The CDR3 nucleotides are TGTGCCAGCACCACAGGGTACTATGGCTACACCTTC.

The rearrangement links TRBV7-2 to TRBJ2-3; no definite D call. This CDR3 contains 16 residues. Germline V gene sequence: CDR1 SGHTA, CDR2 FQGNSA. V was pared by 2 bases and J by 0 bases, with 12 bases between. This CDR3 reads CASSLRSIRSTDTQYF. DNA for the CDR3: TGTGCCAGCAGCTTACGTTCCATACGGAGCACAGATACGCAGTATTTT.

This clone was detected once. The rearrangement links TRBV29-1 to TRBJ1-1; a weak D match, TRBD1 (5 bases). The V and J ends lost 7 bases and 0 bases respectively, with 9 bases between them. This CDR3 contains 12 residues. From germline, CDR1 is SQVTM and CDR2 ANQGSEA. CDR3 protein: CSGGDLNTEAFF. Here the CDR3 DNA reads TGCAGCGGGGGGGACCTGAACACTGAAGCTTTCTTT. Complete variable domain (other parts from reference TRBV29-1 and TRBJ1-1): SAVISQKPSRDICQRGTSLTIQCQVDSQVTMMFWYRQQPGQSLTLIATANQGSEATYESGFVIDKFPISRPNLTFSTLTVSNMSPEDSSIYLCSGGDLNTEAFFGQGTRLTVV.

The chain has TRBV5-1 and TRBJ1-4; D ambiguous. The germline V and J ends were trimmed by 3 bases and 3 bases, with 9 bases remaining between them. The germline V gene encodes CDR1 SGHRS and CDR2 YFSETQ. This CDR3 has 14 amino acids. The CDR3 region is CASSSALSNEKLFF. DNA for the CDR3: TGCGCCAGCAGCTCGGCCCTATCTAATGAAAAACTGTTTTTT.

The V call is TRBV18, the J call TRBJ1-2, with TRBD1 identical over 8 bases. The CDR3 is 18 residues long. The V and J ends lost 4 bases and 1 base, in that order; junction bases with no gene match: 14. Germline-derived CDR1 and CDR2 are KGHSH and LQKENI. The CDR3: CASSLTTDREMVNYGYTF. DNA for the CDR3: TGTGCCAGCTCACTGACCACGGACAGGGAAATGGTTAACTATGGCTACACCTTC.

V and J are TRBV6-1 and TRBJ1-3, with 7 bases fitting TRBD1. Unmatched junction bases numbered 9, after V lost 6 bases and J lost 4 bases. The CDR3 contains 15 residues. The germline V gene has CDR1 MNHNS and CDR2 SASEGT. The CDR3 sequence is CASRGQPELGNTIYF. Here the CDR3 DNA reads TGTGCCAGCAGGGGACAGCCCGAACTCGGAAACACCATATATTTT.

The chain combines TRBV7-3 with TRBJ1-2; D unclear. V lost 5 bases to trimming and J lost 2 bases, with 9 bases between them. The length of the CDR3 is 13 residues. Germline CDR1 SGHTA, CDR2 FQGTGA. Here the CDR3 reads CASSLGLNYGYTF. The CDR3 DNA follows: TGTGCCAGCAGCCTAGGCCTGAACTATGGCTACACCTTC.

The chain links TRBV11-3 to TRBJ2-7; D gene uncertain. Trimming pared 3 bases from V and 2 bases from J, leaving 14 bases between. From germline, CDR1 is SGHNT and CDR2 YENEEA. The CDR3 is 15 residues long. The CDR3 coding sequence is TGTGCCAGCAGCTTTTATACGGCGGAAACCTACGAGCAGTACTTC. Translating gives CASSFYTAETYEQYF. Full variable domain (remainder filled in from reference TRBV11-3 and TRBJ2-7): EAGVVQSPRYKIIEKKQPVAFWCNPISGHNTLYWYLQNLGQGPELLIRYENEEAVDDSQLPKDRFSAERLKGVDSTLKIQPAELGDSAVYLCASSFYTAETYEQYFGPGTRLTVT.

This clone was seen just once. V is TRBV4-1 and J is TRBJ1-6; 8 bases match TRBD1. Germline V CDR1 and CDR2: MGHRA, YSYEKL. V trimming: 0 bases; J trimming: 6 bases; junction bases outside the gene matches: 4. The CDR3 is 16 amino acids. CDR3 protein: CASSQERTGTNSPLHF. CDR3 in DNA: TGCGCCAGCAGCCAAGAGCGGACAGGGACTAATTCACCCCTCCACTTT.